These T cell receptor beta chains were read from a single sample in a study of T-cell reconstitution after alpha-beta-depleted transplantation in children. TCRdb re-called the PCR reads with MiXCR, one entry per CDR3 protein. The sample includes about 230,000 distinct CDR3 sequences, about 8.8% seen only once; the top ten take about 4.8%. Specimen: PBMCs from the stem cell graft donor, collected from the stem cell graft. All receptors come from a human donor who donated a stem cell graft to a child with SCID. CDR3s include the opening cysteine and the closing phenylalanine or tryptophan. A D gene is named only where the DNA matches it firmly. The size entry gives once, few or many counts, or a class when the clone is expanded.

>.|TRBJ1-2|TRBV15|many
TGTGCCACCAGCATCGTCCCCGGGGACATAGCTAACTATGGCTACACCTTC
CATSIVPGDIANYGYTF
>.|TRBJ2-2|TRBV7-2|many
TGTGCCAGCAGCCAGACTATCGGGGAGCTGTTTTTT
CASSQTIGELFF
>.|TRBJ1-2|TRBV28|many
TGTGCCAGCAGTTTGCAAACCGGGACGGCGTATGGCTACACCTTC
CASSLQTGTAYGYTF
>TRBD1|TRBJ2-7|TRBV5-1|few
TGCGCCAGCAGCTCTGACAGGGTGGGCGAGCAGTACTTC
CASSSDRVGEQYF
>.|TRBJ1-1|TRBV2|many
TGTGCCAGCAGGGGGCGACTTATTGGATCTTATAAGGCTGAAGCTTTCTTT
CASRGRLIGSYKAEAFF
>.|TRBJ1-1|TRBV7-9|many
TGTGCCAGCAGTTTAGGAGGAGTAAACACTGAAGCTTTCTTT
CASSLGGVNTEAFF
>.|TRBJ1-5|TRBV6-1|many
TGTGCCAGCAGTGTTCCGGGACGGAGCAATCAGCCCCAGCATTTT
CASSVPGRSNQPQHF
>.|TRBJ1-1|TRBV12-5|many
TGTGCTAGTGGTTTGGAAAACACTGAAGCTTTCTTT
CASGLENTEAFF
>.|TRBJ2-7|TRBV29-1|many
TGCAGCGTGGCCCCGGCCCCCTCCTACGAGCAGTACTTC
CSVAPAPSYEQYF
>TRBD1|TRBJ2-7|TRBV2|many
TGTGCCAGCAGCCAGACAGGGCTAGGCTACGAGCAGTACTTC
CASSQTGLGYEQYF
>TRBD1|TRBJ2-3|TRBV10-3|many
TGTGCCATCAGTGACCGACAGGGGTCGGGCACAGATACGCAGTATTTT
CAISDRQGSGTDTQYF
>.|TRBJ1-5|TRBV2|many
TGTGCCAGCAGTGAGATTACGGGTCTGGGCAATCAGCCCCAGCATTTT
CASSEITGLGNQPQHF
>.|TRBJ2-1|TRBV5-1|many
TGCGCCAGCAGCGGTACAGGGATATACAATGAGCAGTTCTTC
CASSGTGIYNEQFF
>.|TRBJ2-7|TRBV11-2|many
TGTGCCAGCAGCTTAGATCTAAGGGGATCCTACGAGCAGTACTTC
CASSLDLRGSYEQYF
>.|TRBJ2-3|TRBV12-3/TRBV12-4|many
TGTGCCAGCGCGTTGGCAGATACGCAGTATTTT
CASALADTQYF